These T cell receptor beta chains were read from a single sample in a study of blood T cell repertoires in COVID-19. The assay was immunoSEQ multiplex PCR, and TCRdb's table has in-frame clones only and misses some. The sample has about 36,000 clones; around four fifths are singletons. The sequencing sample was made of peripheral blood. These receptors were taken from a human donor in a cohort sampled during active COVID-19. Both conserved end residues are part of each CDR3. The order of the fields is clone size, CDR3 length, D gene, J gene, V gene, CDR3 protein, CDR3 DNA. A D gene is named only where the DNA matches it firmly. The listing skips clone size in some rows; elsewhere it reads once, few, many or a size class.

-,19,TRBD1,TRBJ1-5,TRBV4-3,CASSQEVQGQAGFNQPQHF,TGCGCCAGCAGCCAAGAGGTTCAAGGACAGGCCGGTTTCAATCAGCCCCAGCATTTT
-,17,TRBD2,TRBJ2-5,TRBV6-2/TRBV6-3,CASSYGLAGPFQETQYF,TGTGCCAGCAGTTACGGGCTAGCGGGGCCTTTCCAAGAGACCCAGTACTTC
-,14,-,TRBJ2-5,TRBV28,CASSPTQIQETQYF,TGTGCCAGCAGCCCTACACAGATTCAAGAGACCCAGTACTTC
-,14,TRBD1,TRBJ2-7,TRBV28,CASSGGTGGYEQYF,TGTGCCAGCAGTGGCGGGACAGGGGGCTACGAGCAGTACTTC
-,15,TRBD1,TRBJ1-1,TRBV27,CASSPWRDRFNEAFF,TGTGCCAGCAGTCCCTGGAGGGACAGGTTCAATGAAGCTTTCTTT
-,14,TRBD1,TRBJ1-1,TRBV5-6,CATGQGLLALEAFF,TGTGCCACCGGACAGGGCTTACTCGCGCTCGAAGCTTTCTTT
-,13,TRBD2,TRBJ2-7,TRBV14,CASSLAGGHEQYF,TGTGCCAGCAGTCTAGCGGGGGGCCACGAGCAGTACTTC
-,15,-,TRBJ1-6,TRBV27,CASRGGSSYNSPLHF,TGTGCCAGCAGGGGGGGGAGCTCCTATAATTCACCCCTCCACTTT
-,13,-,TRBJ2-7,TRBV9,CASSVGGTYEQYF,TGTGCCAGCAGCGTGGGGGGAACCTACGAGCAGTACTTC
once,16,-,TRBJ2-3,TRBV7-6,CASSLGRQSFTDTQYF,TGTGCCAGCAGCTTAGGCCGACAGAGCTTCACAGATACGCAGTATTTT
-,19,TRBD2,TRBJ2-3,TRBV7-9,CASSLAGTSGGSGTDTQYF,TGTGCCAGCAGCTTAGCAGGAACTAGCGGGGGGTCTGGTACAGATACGCAGTATTTT
-,16,TRBD2,TRBJ2-5,TRBV7-2,CASSPGTSGIWETQYF,TGTGCCAGCTCCCCCGGGACTAGCGGAATCTGGGAGACCCAGTACTTC
-,13,TRBD1,TRBJ1-2,TRBV18,CASSPGQDYGYTF,TGTGCCAGCTCACCGGGACAGGACTATGGCTACACCTTC
few,13,-,TRBJ1-5,TRBV12-3/TRBV12-4,CATGRGNNQPQHF,TGTGCCACAGGTAGGGGAAACAATCAGCCCCAGCATTTT
-,13,-,TRBJ1-5,TRBV19,CASSRAANQPQHF,TGTGCCTCCTCGAGGGCGGCGAATCAGCCCCAGCATTTT
-,15,TRBD1,TRBJ2-7,TRBV19,CASSFSGQGLYEQYF,TGTGCCAGTAGTTTCTCCGGACAGGGTCTCTACGAGCAGTACTTC
-,14,-,TRBJ1-1,TRBV7-2,CASSPVLTATEAFF,TGTGCCAGCAGCCCTGTTCTCACAGCCACTGAAGCTTTCTTT
-,14,-,TRBJ2-7,TRBV10-2,CASKQGPSSYEQYF,TGCGCCAGCAAACAGGGTCCTAGCTCCTACGAGCAGTACTTC
few,12,-,TRBJ1-1,TRBV7-9,CASEGMNTEAFF,TGTGCCAGCGAGGGCATGAACACTGAAGCTTTCTTT
-,15,TRBD1,TRBJ1-6,TRBV7-9,CASSVRDRGNSPLHF,TGTGCCAGCAGCGTCCGGGACAGGGGTAATTCACCCCTCCACTTT
-,13,TRBD2,TRBJ2-5,TRBV5-1,CASRGGAQETQYF,TGCGCCAGCCGGGGGGGGGCCCAGGAGACCCAGTACTTC
-,14,-,TRBJ1-4,TRBV7-9,CASSLDGRREKLFF,TGTGCCAGCAGCTTAGACGGGAGGCGGGAAAAACTGTTTTTT
-,17,-,TRBJ1-4,TRBV6-1,CASSEPGLGGANEKLFF,TGTGCCAGCAGTGAGCCGGGGTTGGGGGGGGCTAATGAAAAACTGTTTTTT
-,16,-,TRBJ2-7,TRBV7-2,CASSLRSTGAGGEQYF,TGTGCCAGCAGCTTAAGGTCGACCGGGGCCGGGGGCGAGCAGTACTTC
-,14,-,TRBJ2-3,TRBV5-6,CASSFRGRPDTQYF,TGTGCCAGCAGCTTTAGAGGGCGGCCAGATACGCAGTATTTT
-,14,-,TRBJ2-7,TRBV6-5,CASMGAPGPYEQYF,TGTGCCAGCATGGGGGCCCCCGGCCCCTACGAGCAGTACTTC
-,16,TRBD2,TRBJ2-3,TRBV3-1/TRBV3-2,CASSRGTSGQTDTQYF,TGTGCCAGCAGCCGCGGGACTAGCGGACAAACAGATACGCAGTATTTT
few,14,TRBD1,TRBJ1-6,TRBV29-1,CSVRDSSYNSPLHF,TGCAGCGTAAGGGACAGCTCCTATAATTCACCCCTCCACTTT